This T cell receptor (beta chain) was identified in a study of response to subunit inactivated influenza vaccine. This clonotype has a handful of counts. Its target is not known. The V gene's germline CDR1 is SGHTA and CDR2 FQGNSA. J gave up 5 bases and V 3 bases, and 7 bases lay outside the gene matches. The CDR3 sequence is 15 residues long. Whole-study results and caveats: That few new T cells are recruited by each seasonal influenza vaccination was the authors' suggestion.

TCRdb recomputed calls from the RT-PCR reads with MiXCR, one row per CDR3 protein. The sample contains some 480,000 distinct CDR3 sequences, 10% to 11% of which appear only once. This chain links TRBV7-2 with TRBJ2-5; TRBD1 aligns across 9 bases. Sequencing used PBMCs from blood, obtained 45 days after vaccination. The sequence was obtained from a man aged 45-65 years who received an inactivated influenza vaccine. Here the CDR3 DNA reads TGTGCCAGCAGCTTGGGACAGGGTTGGGCGGAGACCCAGTACTTC. Its protein is CASSLGQGWAETQYF.